This TCR beta chain comes out of a study of CD8 T cells in Susac syndrome. As regards this clonotype: Its antigen is currently unknown.

FACS was used to enrich TEMRA cells, whereas the CD8+ and CD4+ T cells were obtained by negative isolation. Overall study findings and caveats: The authors acknowledged that the study's TCR sequencing and HLA analysis involved relatively few individuals.

Random-hexamer reverse transcription was applied to about 0.5 to 1 ug RNA. Amplification of TCR beta CDR3 was carried out by immunoSEQ multiplex PCR, which covered 54 Vbeta and 13 Jbeta segments. TCRdb reprocessed the immunoSEQ multiplex PCR reads via MiXCR and lists one record per CDR3 protein. The sample lists some 300,000 distinct CDR3 sequences, roughly 85% occurring once. This sequence originates from a human donor with multiple sclerosis. Sequencing was done on a sample of CD8+ T cells from PBMCs.

The CDR3: CAISEPGPGDTGELFF. CDR3 nucleotide sequence: TGTGCCATCAGTGAGCCGGGACCCGGGGACACCGGGGAGCTGTTTTTT. V gene TRBV10-3 combines with J gene TRBJ2-2, with D perhaps assigned TRBD1 or TRBD2 (5 bases each). Trimming removed 2 bases from V and 3 bases from J, with 13 bases in between. The CDR3 covers 16 residues. The germline V gene has CDR1 ENHRY and CDR2 SYGVKD.